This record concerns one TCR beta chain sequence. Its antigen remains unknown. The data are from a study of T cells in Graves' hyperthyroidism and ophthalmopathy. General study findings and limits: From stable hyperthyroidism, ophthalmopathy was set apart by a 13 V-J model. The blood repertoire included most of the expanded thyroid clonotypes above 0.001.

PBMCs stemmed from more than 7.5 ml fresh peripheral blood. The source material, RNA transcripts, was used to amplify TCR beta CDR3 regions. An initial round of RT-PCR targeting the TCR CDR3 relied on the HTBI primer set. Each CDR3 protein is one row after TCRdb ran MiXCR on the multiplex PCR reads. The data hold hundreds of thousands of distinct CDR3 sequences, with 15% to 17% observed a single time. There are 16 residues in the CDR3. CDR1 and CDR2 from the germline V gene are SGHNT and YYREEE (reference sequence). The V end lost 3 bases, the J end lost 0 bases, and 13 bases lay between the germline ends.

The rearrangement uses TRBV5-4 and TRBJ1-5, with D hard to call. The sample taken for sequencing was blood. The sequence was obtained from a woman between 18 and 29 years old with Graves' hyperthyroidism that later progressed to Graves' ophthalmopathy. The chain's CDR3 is CASSWGGGYSNQPQHF. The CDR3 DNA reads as TGTGCCAGCAGCTGGGGAGGCGGGTATAGCAATCAGCCCCAGCATTTT.